The T cell receptor beta chain under discussion was sequenced for a study of shared clonotypes between healthy human individuals. Looking at the study overall: The study used three CD4 naive, three CD4 memory, two CD8 naive and one CD8 memory plate per donor. Study-wide results and caveats: Across subsets, estimated richness was generally greater for naive than for memory populations.

A word on this clone: No antigen is known for it.

Each PCR replicate from the sorted subsets contained around 200 ng DNA, which is about 31,000 T cell genomes. Using immunoSEQ multiplex PCR, the repertoire was profiled, and TCRdb retains in-frame clones only, with some absent. The sample consists of about 990,000 clones, about 80% of them appearing once. Trimming took off 2 bases at V and 4 bases at J, with 17 bases between the two ends. Germline V gene data show CDR1 as LGHNA and CDR2 as YSLEER. CDR3 length equals 16 residues. This clonotype was sampled from a man aged 18 to 30 in good health. Some clones in this sample may be carry-over from other donors' samples. The genes are TRBV4-3 and TRBJ1-2; D possibly corresponds to TRBD1 (5 bases). Sequencing was performed on memory CD4+ T cells from PBMCs. Noted subset: CD45RA-negative fraction. CDR3 DNA sequence: TGCGCCAGCAGCCAATTTGACGTTTCTGGGGGCTATGGCTACACCTTC. Amino acids: CASSQFDVSGGYGYTF.